This T cell receptor beta chain was retrieved from a study of metastatic and nonmetastatic thyroid tumors. The overall study: Malignant thyroid and benign thyroid patients provided blood and tumor or nodule tissue whose repertoires were compared.

In the source study's methods: Built for papillary thyroid cancer, a distant-metastasis classifier drew on CDR3 differences across clinicopathological groups. With MiXCR, TCRdb called clones anew from the PCR reads. The V and J calls and clone size are TCRdb's, not the authors'. The sample includes roughly 15,000 clones, roughly 24% of them seen just once. This clone ranks as medium-sized. There were no patients who had received any treatment before thyroid surgery. V shed 2 bases and J shed 0 bases, with 7 bases lying between them. The CDR3 extends over 14 amino acids. Germline V lookup: CDR1 SGHVS, CDR2 FQNEAQ.

Sample: tumor tissue. The rearrangement joins TRBV7-8 to TRBJ1-1, with D uncertain. The sequence was collected from a female donor with papillary thyroid cancer or a benign thyroid nodule (not recorded which). Some clones in this sample may be carry-over from other donors' samples. The CDR3 spells CASSLNSLNTEAFF. Written as DNA, the CDR3 is TGTGCCAGCAGCTTAAATAGCCTGAACACTGAAGCTTTCTTT.